This is a list of T cell receptor beta chains from one sample in a study of blood T cell repertoires in COVID-19. The data were produced by immunoSEQ multiplex PCR, yet TCRdb's version contains in-frame clones alone and is incomplete. This repertoire shows 200,000 to 300,000 clones, around 88% found once; its top ten account for roughly 1.9%. The material sequenced was peripheral blood. These receptors came from a man aged 25 to 45 with active or convalescent COVID-19. Each CDR3 is given with its conserved first and last residue. A D gene is named only where the DNA matches it firmly.

v_gene	d_gene	j_gene	CDR3aa
TRBV6-5	TRBD1	TRBJ1-1	CASRHGTAEAFF
TRBV5-1	TRBD1	TRBJ1-6	CASSPAGQANSPLHF
TRBV3-1/TRBV3-2	NA	TRBJ1-2	CASSPGINYGYTF
TRBV11-3	TRBD2	TRBJ2-2	CASSSTPGGYGGELFF
TRBV29-1	TRBD2	TRBJ2-5	CSYAGEPYQETQYF
TRBV5-4	TRBD1	TRBJ2-7	CASSNDRVGEQYF
TRBV7-9	NA	TRBJ2-3	CAGDRTDTQYF
TRBV4-2	TRBD1	TRBJ2-2	CASSRLGQGSPGELFF
TRBV7-9	TRBD1	TRBJ2-7	CASSLAGQIYEQYF
TRBV3-1/TRBV3-2	NA	TRBJ1-1	CASSPPTIPVEAFF
TRBV10-3	TRBD1	TRBJ1-1	CAIKGSGGNTEAFF
TRBV3-1/TRBV3-2	NA	TRBJ1-6	CASSLGARGSPLHF
TRBV14	NA	TRBJ1-6	CASSQGPGRRSPLHF
TRBV7-9	NA	TRBJ1-2	CASSLVVDSFYTF
TRBV7-2	NA	TRBJ1-6	CASSLAASYNSPLHF
TRBV6-2/TRBV6-3	TRBD1	TRBJ2-5	CASSSLGQGPRETQYF